This T cell receptor beta chain was sequenced during a study of patients and donors after allogeneic stem cell transplantation. TCRdb re-analysed the RT-PCR reads in MiXCR, keeping a single row per CDR3 protein. The data hold approximately 430,000 distinct CDR3 sequences, with approximately 16% observed a single time. The CDR3 runs to 17 residues. J was trimmed by 4 bases and V by 4 bases; bases with no gene match: 14. CDR1 is MNHEY, CDR2 SVGEGT, per germline. The source material was blood, either unsorted or a sorted T cell fraction (not recorded which). The chain joins TRBV6-2 or TRBV6-3 to TRBJ2-5; TRBD1 agrees at 8 bases. This sequence originates from a human donor who was either an allogeneic HSCT recipient or a stem cell or donor lymphocyte infusion donor (not recorded which). It is not recorded whose cells these are; they may come from a transplant donor. CDR3 DNA sequence: TGTGCCAGCAGTTTTAACATCAGACAGGGGAGAGTAGAGACCCAGTACTTC. Amino acid sequence: CASSFNIRQGRVETQYF.